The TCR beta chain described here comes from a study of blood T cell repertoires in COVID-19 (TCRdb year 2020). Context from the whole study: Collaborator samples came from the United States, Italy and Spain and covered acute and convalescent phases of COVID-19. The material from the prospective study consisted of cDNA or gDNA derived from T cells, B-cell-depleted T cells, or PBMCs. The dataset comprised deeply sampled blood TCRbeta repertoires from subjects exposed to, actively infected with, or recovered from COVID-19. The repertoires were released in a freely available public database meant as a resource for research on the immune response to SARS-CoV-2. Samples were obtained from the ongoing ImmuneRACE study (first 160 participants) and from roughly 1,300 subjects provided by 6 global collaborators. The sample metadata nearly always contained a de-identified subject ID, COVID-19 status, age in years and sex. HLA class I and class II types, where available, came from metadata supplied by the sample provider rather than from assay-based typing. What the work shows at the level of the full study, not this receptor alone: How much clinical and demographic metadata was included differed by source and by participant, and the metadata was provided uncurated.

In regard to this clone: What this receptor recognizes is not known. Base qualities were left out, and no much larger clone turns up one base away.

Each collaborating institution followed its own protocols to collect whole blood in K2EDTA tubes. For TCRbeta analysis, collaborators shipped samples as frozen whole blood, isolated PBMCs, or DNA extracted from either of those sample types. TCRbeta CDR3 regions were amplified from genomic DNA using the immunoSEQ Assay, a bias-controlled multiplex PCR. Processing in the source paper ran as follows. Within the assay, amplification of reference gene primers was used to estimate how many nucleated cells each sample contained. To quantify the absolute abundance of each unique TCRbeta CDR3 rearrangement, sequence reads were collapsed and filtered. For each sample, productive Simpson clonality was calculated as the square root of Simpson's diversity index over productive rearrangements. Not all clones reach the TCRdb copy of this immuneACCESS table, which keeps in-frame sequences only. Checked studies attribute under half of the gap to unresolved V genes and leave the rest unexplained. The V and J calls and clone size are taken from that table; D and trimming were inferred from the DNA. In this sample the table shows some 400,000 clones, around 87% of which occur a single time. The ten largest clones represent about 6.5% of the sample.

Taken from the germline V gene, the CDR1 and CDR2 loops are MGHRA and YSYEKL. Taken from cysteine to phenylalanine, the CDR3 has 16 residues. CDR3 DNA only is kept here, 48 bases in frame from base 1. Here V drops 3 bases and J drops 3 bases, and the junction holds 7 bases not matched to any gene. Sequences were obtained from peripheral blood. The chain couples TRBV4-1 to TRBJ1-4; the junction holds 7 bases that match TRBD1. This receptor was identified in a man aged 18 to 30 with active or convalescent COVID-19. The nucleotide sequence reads TGCGCCAGCAGCCAGTACGTCAGGGGGGCTAATGAAAAACTGTTTTTT. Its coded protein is CASSQYVRGANEKLFF.